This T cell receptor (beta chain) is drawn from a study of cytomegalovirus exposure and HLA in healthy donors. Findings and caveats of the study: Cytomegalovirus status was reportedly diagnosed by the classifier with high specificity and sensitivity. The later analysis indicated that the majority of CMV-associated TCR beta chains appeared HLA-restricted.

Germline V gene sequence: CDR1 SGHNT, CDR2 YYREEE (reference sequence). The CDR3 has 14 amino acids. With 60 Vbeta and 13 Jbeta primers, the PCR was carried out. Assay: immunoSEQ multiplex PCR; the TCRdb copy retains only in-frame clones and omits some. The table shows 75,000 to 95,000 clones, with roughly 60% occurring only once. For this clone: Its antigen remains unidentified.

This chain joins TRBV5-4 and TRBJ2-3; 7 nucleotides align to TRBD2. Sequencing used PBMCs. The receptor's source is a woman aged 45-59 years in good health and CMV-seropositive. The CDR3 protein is CASREGISTDTQYF. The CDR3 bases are TGTGCATCGAGGGAGGGAATTAGCACAGATACGCAGTATTTT. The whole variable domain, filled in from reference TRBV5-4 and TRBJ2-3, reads ETGVTQSPTHLIKTRGQQVTLRCSSQSGHNTVSWYQQALGQGPQFIFQYYREEENGRGNFPPRFSGLQFPNYSSELNVNALELDDSALYLCASREGISTDTQYFGPGTRLTVL.